This T cell receptor beta chain was documented in a study of cytomegalovirus exposure and HLA in healthy donors. Germline CDR1 and CDR2: SGHDT and YYEEEE. The CDR3 covers 15 residues. Trimming cost V 6 bases and J 0 bases, with 14 bases left between them. PCR primers comprised 60 Vbeta and 13 Jbeta primers. Libraries were prepared by immunoSEQ multiplex PCR; TCRdb keeps only in-frame clonotypes and omits some of them. The data hold under 200,000 clones, with about three quarters observed a single time. The chain has TRBV5-6 and TRBJ2-3, with TRBD1 as a possible D gene (5 bases). The sequence derives from a middle-aged man in good health and CMV-seronegative. What was sequenced was PBMCs. CDR3 residues: CASTNWGGSTDTQYF. The CDR3 DNA is TGTGCCAGCACCAATTGGGGCGGAAGCACAGATACGCAGTATTTT. Using reference TRBV5-6 and TRBJ2-3 for the parts outside the CDR3, the full variable domain is DAGVTQSPTHLIKTRGQQVTLRCSPKSGHDTVSWYQQALGQGPQFIFQYYEEEERQRGNFPDRFSGHQFPNYSSELNVNALLLGDSALYLCASTNWGGSTDTQYFGPGTRLTVL.